This T cell receptor beta chain came from a study of OX40 agonist ivuxolimab in advanced cancers. Study findings and constraints: Expanded clones were, on average, more numerous in CD8+ T cells than in CD4+.

Any history of autoimmune disease or systemic immunosuppression disqualified patients. A word on this clone: Its cognate antigen is unknown.

Some clones are missing from TCRdb's copy, which holds only in-frame ones; the method was immunoSEQ multiplex PCR. Altogether fewer than 95,000 clones are present, more than 80% being singletons, with the ten largest covering 0.4% to 0.5%. From germline, CDR1 is MNHEY and CDR2 SVGAGI. The CDR3 runs to 13 residues. The germline V and J ends were trimmed by 4 bases and 9 bases, with 13 bases remaining between them. V and J are TRBV6-5 and TRBJ1-5; no definite D call. This receptor was obtained from an adult with an advanced solid tumor such as melanoma, head and neck, liver or kidney cancer. The sample was CD4+ or CD8+ T cells sorted from blood, taken in a trial of the OX40 agonist ivuxolimab. The CDR3 loop reads CASSWGSQTPQHF. The CDR3 DNA follows: TGTGCCAGCAGTTGGGGAAGTCAGACGCCCCAGCATTTT.